A selection of T cell receptor beta chains follows, all from one sample in a study of cytomegalovirus exposure and HLA in healthy donors. Profiled with immunoSEQ multiplex PCR; TCRdb holds only in-frame clones, not every one. Among 150,000 to 200,000 clones listed, roughly 88% were seen once. Sequences were obtained from PBMCs. All receptors come from a woman between 18 and 29 years old in good health and CMV-seronegative. The CDR3 runs from the conserved cysteine through the conserved F or W. A D gene is named only where the DNA matches it firmly. Size is omitted from some rows. Given values are once, few, many or a class for expanded clones.

cdr3_length	d_call	j_call	clone_size	v_call	cdr3_aa	cdr3_nt
14	.	TRBJ1-4	.	TRBV7-2	CASSLGGSLEKLFF	TGTGCCAGCAGCTTAGGAGGGTCTCTCGAAAAACTGTTTTTT
16	TRBD1	TRBJ1-5	.	TRBV6-4	CASTDDTGGSNQPQHF	TGTGCCAGCACCGACGATACAGGGGGTAGCAATCAGCCCCAGCATTTT
16	.	TRBJ1-2	.	TRBV4-1	CASSQADPGANYGYTF	TGCGCCAGCAGCCAAGCGGATCCAGGGGCAAATTATGGCTACACCTTC
13	.	TRBJ2-3	.	TRBV2	CASVSQKSDTQYF	TGTGCCAGCGTCAGTCAGAAATCAGATACGCAGTATTTT
15	TRBD2	TRBJ2-1	.	TRBV2	CATLRLGLAGAEQFF	TGTGCCACCTTACGCCTGGGACTAGCGGGAGCCGAGCAGTTCTTC
16	.	TRBJ1-2	.	TRBV7-6	CASSPEATPFNYGYTF	TGTGCCAGCAGCCCAGAGGCTACTCCTTTTAACTATGGCTACACCTTC
12	TRBD1	TRBJ1-1	.	TRBV7-3	CASSPSGQEAFF	TGTGCCAGCAGCCCCTCGGGACAGGAAGCTTTCTTT
16	.	TRBJ1-4	.	TRBV6-6	CASRPGLASTNEKLFF	TGTGCCAGCCGGCCAGGGTTGGCCTCAACTAATGAAAAACTGTTTTTT
11	.	TRBJ2-4	.	TRBV20-1	CSAAIGDIQYF	TGCAGTGCTGCTATAGGGGACATTCAGTACTTC
14	.	TRBJ1-2	.	TRBV11-1	CASSLPGHNYGYTF	TGTGCCAGCAGCTTGCCAGGGCACAACTATGGCTACACCTTC
14	.	TRBJ2-7	.	TRBV7-3	CASSLSASHYEQYF	TGTGCCAGCAGCTTAAGTGCCTCACACTACGAGCAGTACTTC
13	.	TRBJ2-7	.	TRBV5-1	CASSGTGVYEQYF	TGCGCCAGCAGCGGGACGGGAGTTTACGAGCAGTACTTC
13	TRBD1	TRBJ2-2	few	TRBV29-1	CSVRTGGAGELFF	TGCAGCGTGCGTACAGGGGGCGCCGGGGAGCTGTTTTTT
11	.	TRBJ2-2	once	TRBV19	CAGGNTGELFF	TGTGCGGGAGGGAACACCGGGGAGCTGTTTTTT
14	TRBD1	TRBJ1-1	.	TRBV5-1	CASSGRTGRTEAFF	TGCGCCAGCAGCGGAAGGACAGGGAGGACTGAAGCTTTCTTT
12	.	TRBJ1-1	.	TRBV2	CASSGLAVGAFF	TGTGCCAGCAGTGGTCTGGCGGTGGGAGCTTTCTTT
14	TRBD1	TRBJ1-4	.	TRBV19	CASSIQGAVEKLFF	TGTGCCAGTAGTATACAGGGGGCTGTCGAAAAACTGTTTTTT
12	TRBD1	TRBJ1-1	.	TRBV29-1	CSVPTGSTEAFF	TGCAGCGTCCCGACAGGGAGCACTGAAGCTTTCTTT
15	.	TRBJ1-2	few	TRBV6-4	CASSLTGREGYGYTF	TGTGCCAGCAGCCTAACAGGGAGAGAGGGCTATGGCTACACCTTC
15	TRBD1	TRBJ1-6	.	TRBV7-6	CASSRDRAFGSPLHF	TGTGCCAGCAGCAGAGACAGGGCATTCGGTTCACCCCTCCACTTT
17	.	TRBJ2-3	.	TRBV5-6	CASSLRAGGPRTDTQYF	TGTGCCAGCAGCTTGAGGGCCGGAGGGCCGAGGACAGATACGCAGTATTTT
13	.	TRBJ1-1	.	TRBV7-9	CASRLGQSTEAFF	TGTGCCAGCAGACTCGGACAGTCAACTGAAGCTTTCTTT
17	.	TRBJ2-1	.	TRBV5-1	CASSLGAGPSSYNEQFF	TGCGCCAGCAGCTTGGGGGCGGGGCCAAGCTCCTACAATGAGCAGTTCTTC
15	.	TRBJ1-5	.	TRBV30	CAWSAPRASNQPQHF	TGTGCCTGGAGTGCCCCGCGCGCTAGCAATCAGCCCCAGCATTTT
17	TRBD1	TRBJ1-1	.	TRBV27	CASSPVPGQVRSTEAFF	TGTGCCAGCAGTCCGGTCCCGGGACAGGTCCGGAGCACTGAAGCTTTCTTT
13	.	TRBJ2-1	.	TRBV2	CASRAWGGNEQFF	TGTGCCAGCAGGGCCTGGGGAGGCAATGAGCAGTTCTTC
13	.	TRBJ1-1	.	TRBV10-1	CASSVGAATEAFF	TGCGCCAGCAGTGTAGGGGCAGCGACTGAAGCTTTCTTT
14	.	TRBJ1-1	once	TRBV5-4	CASSLGGANTEAFF	TGTGCCAGCAGCTTGGGTGGGGCGAACACTGAAGCTTTCTTT
17	TRBD1	TRBJ2-3	.	TRBV5-4	CASSLVVAGGATSTQYF	TGTGCCAGCAGCTTAGTTGTCGCAGGGGGCGCGACTAGTACGCAGTATTTT
18	TRBD2	TRBJ2-3	.	TRBV4-1	CASSQVDRASGSTDTQYF	TGCGCCAGCAGCCAAGTAGACCGGGCTAGCGGTAGCACAGATACGCAGTATTTT
19	.	TRBJ2-7	.	TRBV28	CASSFTPAFGAGTTYEQYF	TGTGCCAGCAGTTTTACCCCCGCTTTCGGGGCGGGAACTACCTACGAGCAGTACTTC
16	.	TRBJ2-1	.	TRBV6-6	CASSYSTGAGYNEQFF	TGTGCCAGCAGTTACTCTACGGGCGCGGGTTACAATGAGCAGTTCTTC